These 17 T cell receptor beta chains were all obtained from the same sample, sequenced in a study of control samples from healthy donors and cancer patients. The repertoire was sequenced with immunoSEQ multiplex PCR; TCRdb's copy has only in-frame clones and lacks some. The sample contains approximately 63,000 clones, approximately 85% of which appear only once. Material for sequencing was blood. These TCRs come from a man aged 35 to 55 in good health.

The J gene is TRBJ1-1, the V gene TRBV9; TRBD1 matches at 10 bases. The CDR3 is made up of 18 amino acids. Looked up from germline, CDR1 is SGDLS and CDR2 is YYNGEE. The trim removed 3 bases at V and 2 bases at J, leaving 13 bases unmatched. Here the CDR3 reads CASSAIPGQGSLNTEAFF. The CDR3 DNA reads TGTGCCAGCAGCGCAATACCGGGACAGGGGTCCCTTAACACTGAAGCTTTCTTT.

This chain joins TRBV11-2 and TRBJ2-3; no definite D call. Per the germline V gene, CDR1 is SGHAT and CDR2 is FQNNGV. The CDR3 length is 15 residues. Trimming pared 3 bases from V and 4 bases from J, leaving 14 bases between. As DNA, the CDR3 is TGTGCCAGCAGCTTTCGAGGTCGGTCCCCAGATACGCAGTATTTT. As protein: CASSFRGRSPDTQYF.

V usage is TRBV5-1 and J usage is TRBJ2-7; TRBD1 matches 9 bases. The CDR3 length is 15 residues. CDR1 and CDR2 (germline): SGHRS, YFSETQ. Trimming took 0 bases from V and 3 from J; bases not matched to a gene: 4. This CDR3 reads CASSLAGQGFYEQYF. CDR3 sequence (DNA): TGCGCCAGCAGCTTGGCGGGACAGGGATTCTACGAGCAGTACTTC.

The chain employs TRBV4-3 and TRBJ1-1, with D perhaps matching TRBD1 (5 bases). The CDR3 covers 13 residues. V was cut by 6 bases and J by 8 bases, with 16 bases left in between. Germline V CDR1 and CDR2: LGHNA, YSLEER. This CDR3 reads CASRSYPGTEAFF. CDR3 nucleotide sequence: TGCGCCAGCAGATCCTATCCGGGGACCGAAGCTTTCTTT.

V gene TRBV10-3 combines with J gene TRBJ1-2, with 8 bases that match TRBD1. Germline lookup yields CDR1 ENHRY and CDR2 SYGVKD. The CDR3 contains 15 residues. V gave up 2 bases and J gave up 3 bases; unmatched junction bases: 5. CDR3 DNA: TGTGCCATCAGTGAGCCGGACAGGGTTCACTATGGCTACACCTTC. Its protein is CAISEPDRVHYGYTF.

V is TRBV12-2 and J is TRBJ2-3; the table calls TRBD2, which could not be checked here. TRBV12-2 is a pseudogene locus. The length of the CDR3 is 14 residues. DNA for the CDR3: TGTGCAAGTCGCTTAGTCTATAGCACAGATACGCAGTATTTT. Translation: CASRLVYSTDTQYF.

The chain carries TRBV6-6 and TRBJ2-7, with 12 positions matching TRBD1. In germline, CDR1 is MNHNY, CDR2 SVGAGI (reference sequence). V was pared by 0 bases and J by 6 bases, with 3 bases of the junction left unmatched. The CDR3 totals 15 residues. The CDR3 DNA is TGTGCCAGCAGTTACTCGGGACAGGGGGCGAGCGAGCAGTACTTC. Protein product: CASSYSGQGASEQYF.

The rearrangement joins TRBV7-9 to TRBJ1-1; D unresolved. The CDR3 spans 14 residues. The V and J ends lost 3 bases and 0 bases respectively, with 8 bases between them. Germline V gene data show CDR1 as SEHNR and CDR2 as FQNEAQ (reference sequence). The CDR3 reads CASSLSSMNTEAFF. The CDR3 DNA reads TGTGCCAGCAGCTTGAGTAGTATGAACACTGAAGCTTTCTTT.

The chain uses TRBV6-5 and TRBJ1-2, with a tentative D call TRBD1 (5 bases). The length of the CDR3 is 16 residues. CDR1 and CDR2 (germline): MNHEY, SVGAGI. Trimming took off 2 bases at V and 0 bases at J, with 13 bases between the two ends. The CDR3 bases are TGTGCCAGCAGTTACCACCCGACAGAGGCTAACTATGGCTACACCTTC. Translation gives CASSYHPTEANYGYTF.

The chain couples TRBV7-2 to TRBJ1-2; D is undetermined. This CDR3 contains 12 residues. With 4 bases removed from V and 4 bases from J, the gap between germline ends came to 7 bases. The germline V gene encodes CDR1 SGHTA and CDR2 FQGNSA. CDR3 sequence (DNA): TGTGCCAGCAGCTCAATAGGCTATGGCTACACCTTC. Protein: CASSSIGYGYTF.

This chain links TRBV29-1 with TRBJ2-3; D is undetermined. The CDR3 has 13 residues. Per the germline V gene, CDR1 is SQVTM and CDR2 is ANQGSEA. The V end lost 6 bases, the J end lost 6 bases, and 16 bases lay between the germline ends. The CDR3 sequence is CSVALSPYDTQYF. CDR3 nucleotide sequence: TGCAGCGTCGCTTTGTCGCCCTACGATACGCAGTATTTT.

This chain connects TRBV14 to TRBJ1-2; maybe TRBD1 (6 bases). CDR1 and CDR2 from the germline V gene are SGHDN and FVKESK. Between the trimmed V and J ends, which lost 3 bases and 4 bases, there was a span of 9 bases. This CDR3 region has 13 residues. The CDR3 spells CASSQYRAYGYTF. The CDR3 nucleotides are TGTGCCAGCAGCCAGTACAGGGCCTATGGCTACACCTTC.

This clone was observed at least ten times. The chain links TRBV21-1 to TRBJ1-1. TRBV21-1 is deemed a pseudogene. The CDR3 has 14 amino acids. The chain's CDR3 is CASRGRAQMTEAFF. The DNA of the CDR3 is TGTGCCAGCAGGGGACGCGCCCAAATGACTGAAGCTTTCTTT.

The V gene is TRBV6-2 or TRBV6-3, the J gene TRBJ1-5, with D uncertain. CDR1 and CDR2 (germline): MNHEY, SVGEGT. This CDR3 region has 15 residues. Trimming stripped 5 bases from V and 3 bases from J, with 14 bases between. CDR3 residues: CASSARTALNQPQHF. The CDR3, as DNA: TGTGCCAGCAGTGCGAGAACAGCCCTCAATCAGCCCCAGCATTTT.

The CDR3 region has the DNA TGTGCCAGCAGTGATCGGGTTCCCTATTTACCAACTAATGAAAAACTGTTTTTT. It is translated as CASSDRVPYLPTNEKLFF. The rearrangement links TRBV6-1 to TRBJ1-4, with D uncertain. This CDR3 spans 18 amino acids. Germline V gene lookup returns CDR1 MNHNS and CDR2 SASEGT. Between the trimmed V and J ends, which lost 3 bases and 0 bases, there was a span of 17 bases.

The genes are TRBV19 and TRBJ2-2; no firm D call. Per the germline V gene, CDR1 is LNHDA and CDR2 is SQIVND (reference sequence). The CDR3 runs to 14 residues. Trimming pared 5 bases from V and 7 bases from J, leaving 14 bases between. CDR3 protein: CASSVYTENGELFF. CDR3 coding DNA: TGTGCCAGTAGTGTTTATACAGAGAACGGGGAGCTGTTTTTT.

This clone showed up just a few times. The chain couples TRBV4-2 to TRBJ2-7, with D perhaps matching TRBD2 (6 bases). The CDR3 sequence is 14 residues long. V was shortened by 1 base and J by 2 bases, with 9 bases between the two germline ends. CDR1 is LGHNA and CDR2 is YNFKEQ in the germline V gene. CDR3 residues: CASSQVLAPYEQYF. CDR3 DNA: TGTGCCAGCAGCCAAGTACTAGCCCCCTACGAGCAGTACTTC.